These T cell receptor beta chains were read from a single sample in a study of cytomegalovirus exposure and HLA in healthy donors. Assay: immunoSEQ multiplex PCR; the TCRdb copy retains only in-frame clones and omits some. Of 95,000 to 110,000 clones detected, roughly 87% appear once; the ten largest clones hold less than 3%. The sequenced sample was PBMCs. Source of these receptors: a man aged 25 to 45 in good health and CMV-seropositive. The CDR3 runs from the conserved cysteine through the conserved F or W.

V: TRBV5-1
length: 15
CDR3: CASSLTGDFGDTQYF

V: TRBV19
length: 13
CDR3: CASSIPGRQPQHF

V: TRBV29-1
length: 17
CDR3: CSVEGGGSSLGTDTQYF

V: TRBV2
length: 14
CDR3: CASSDLQAIYGYTF

V: TRBV5-4
length: 18
CDR3: CASSQDSSSGGAKNEQFF

V: TRBV11-1
length: 14
CDR3: CASSYGTGGDGYTF

V: TRBV27
length: 16
CDR3: CASGTSGGLWNNEQFF

V: TRBV6-1
length: 15
CDR3: CASSEASGGSYTQYF

V: TRBV6-1
length: 15
CDR3: CASSEPGRRVNEQFF

V: TRBV6-6
length: 14
CDR3: CASRPTGGSYEQYF

V: TRBV11-3
length: 16
CDR3: CASSSLTGVGKETQYF

V: TRBV6-1
length: 13
CDR3: CASRLTGDQPQHF

V: TRBV15
length: 15
CDR3: CATSRDVLSSYEQYF

V: TRBV6-5
length: 15
CDR3: CASSYSGGGAGEQFF

V: TRBV7-8
length: 14
CDR3: CASSSRTGNSPLHF

V: TRBV2
length: 11
CDR3: CASSLSHEQYF

V: TRBV6-5
length: 14
CDR3: CASSLGTGGSEQYF

V: TRBV11-3
length: 15
CDR3: CASSRGGSTTGELFF

V: TRBV7-9
length: 15
CDR3: CASSFGQGDNQPQHF

V: TRBV5-1
length: 14
CDR3: CASSLRQGPDTQYF

V: TRBV5-1
length: 13
CDR3: CASSPTEEDEAFF

V: TRBV7-9
length: 16
CDR3: CSSSLSGQGGQETQYF

V: TRBV7-8
length: 17
CDR3: CASSIIPSGGSTGELFF

V: TRBV9
length: 14
CDR3: CASSAGGYTDTQYF

V: TRBV29-1
length: 14
CDR3: CSVEDSGGVVGYTF

V: TRBV7-2
length: 15
CDR3: CASSFIYSGANVLTF

V: TRBV6-6
length: 15
CDR3: CASRDRALGVETQYF

V: TRBV5-1
length: 15
CDR3: CASSFTGGWHTEAFF

V: TRBV27
length: 14
CDR3: CASSVHDREETQYF

V: TRBV7-9
length: 14
CDR3: CASSLGGVDYGYTF

V: TRBV23-1
length: 14
CDR3: CASSQNGSPHEQYF

V: TRBV9
length: 16
CDR3: CASSAEAGTIYNEQFF